The text below deals with one T cell receptor (beta chain). The identical CDR3 is also encoded by other nucleotide sequences in the sample. Assay used: immunoSEQ multiplex PCR; TCRdb lists only in-frame clones, some missing. Here the sample spans fewer than 300,000 clones, around nine tenths being singletons. Cohort assignment relied on participant-reported clinical history. This sample was taken from a study of blood T cell repertoires in COVID-19. Background on the study: PBMCs, B-cell-depleted T cells, or T cells provided the cDNA or gDNA that made up the material.

In germline, CDR1 is SGHTA, CDR2 FQGTGA. The CDR3 totals 14 residues. With 2 bases removed from V and 6 bases from J, the gap between germline ends came to 8 bases. Sequenced: PBMCs or T cells enriched from blood (not recorded which). The sequence was obtained from a woman in her 30s who had recovered from COVID-19. The chain joins TRBV7-3 to TRBJ1-6, with D maybe TRBD1 (5 bases). The CDR3 loop reads CASSLQGANSPLHF. The CDR3, as DNA: TGTGCCAGCAGCTTACAGGGTGCTAATTCACCCCTCCACTTT.